These 21 T cell receptor beta chains were sequenced from one sample in a study of CD8+ T cells in alopecia areata. Treatment defined: oral pan-JAK inhibitor, 5-10 mg twice daily. Following RNA extraction, reverse transcription yielded cDNA that acted as the sequencing template. Repertoires were generated with immunoSEQ multiplex PCR, while TCRdb's copy carries only in-frame clones and drops some. Among about 280,000 clones listed, 55% to 70% were seen once. The specimen was CD4+ T cells sorted from blood, collected at week 24, from a patient treated with tofacitinib. Every receptor here comes from a human donor with alopecia areata.

The rearrangement links TRBV5-6 to TRBJ2-6; TRBD1 aligns across 10 bases. This CDR3 has 18 amino acids. Germline lookup yields CDR1 SGHDT and CDR2 YYEEEE. V trimming: 6 bases; J trimming: 0 bases; junction bases outside the gene matches: 9. CDR3 in DNA: TGTGCCAGCAAAGACGGGGACAGGGGATTCTCTGGGGCCAACGTCCTGACTTTC. As protein: CASKDGDRGFSGANVLTF.

The chain is built from TRBV29-1 and TRBJ2-5; 7 bases fit TRBD1. V lost 6 bases and J lost 11; bases outside the gene matches: 9. This CDR3 is 11 amino acids long. CDR1 SQVTM and CDR2 ANQGSEA come from the germline V gene. The CDR3 region is CSVTGNREQYF. CDR3 coding DNA: TGCAGCGTGACAGGGAACAGGGAGCAGTACTTC.

This clone was found a few times. The chain links TRBV5-1 to TRBJ2-5; D is possibly TRBD1 (5 bases). CDR3 size: 11 residues. V was shortened by 4 bases and J by 7 bases, with 8 bases between the two germline ends. CDR1 and CDR2 from the germline V gene are SGHRS and YFSETQ. Here the CDR3 DNA reads TGCGCCAGCAGCACCCAGGGGACCCAGTACTTC. Translation gives CASSTQGTQYF. The complete variable domain, with remaining parts taken from reference TRBV5-1 and TRBJ2-5, reads KAGVTQTPRYLIKTRGQQVTLSCSPISGHRSVSWYQQTPGQGLQFLFEYFSETQRNKGNFPGRFSGRQFSNSRSEMNVSTLELGDSALYLCASSTQGTQYFGPGTRLLVL.

The V and J genes are TRBV18 and TRBJ2-1, with unresolved D. The CDR3 totals 15 residues. CDR1 is KGHSH, CDR2 LQKENI, per germline. Trimming stripped 2 bases from V and 0 bases from J, with 8 bases between. The CDR3 bases are TGTGCCAGCTCACCAACACCGAGCTCCTACAATGAGCAGTTCTTC. It encodes CASSPTPSSYNEQFF.

This sequence joins TRBV2 and TRBJ2-3; 9 nucleotides line up with TRBD2. Trimming at V came to 6 bases and at J to 6 bases, leaving 10 bases not matched to a gene. Germline CDR1 reads SNHLY; CDR2 reads FYNNEI. The length of the CDR3 is 15 residues. The CDR3 sequence: CASSAEGGGADTQYF. The DNA of the CDR3 is TGTGCCAGCAGCGCCGAGGGCGGGGGGGCGGATACGCAGTATTTT.

This clone was seen a few times. The chain uses TRBV29-1 and TRBJ1-5, with unresolved D. V lost 4 bases, J lost 5 bases, and 15 bases lay in between. Germline V gene data show CDR1 as SQVTM and CDR2 as ANQGSEA. The CDR3 contains 14 residues. In DNA, the CDR3 is TGCAGCGTTGCGGTCACCGGGATTGATCAGCCCCAGCATTTT. Translated: CSVAVTGIDQPQHF. The full variable domain, with the rest looked up from reference TRBV29-1 and TRBJ1-5, is SAVISQKPSRDICQRGTSLTIQCQVDSQVTMMFWYRQQPGQSLTLIATANQGSEATYESGFVIDKFPISRPNLTFSTLTVSNMSPEDSSIYLCSVAVTGIDQPQHFGDGTRLSIL.

CDR3 DNA sequence: TGTGCCAGCAGCTTGTTTGGCAAAACCAACTATGGCTACACCTTC. Its protein product is CASSLFGKTNYGYTF. This chain uses TRBV5-4 with TRBJ1-2; no firm D call. The CDR3 sequence is 15 residues long. Trimming cost V 1 base and J 2 bases, with 12 bases left between them. Per germline, CDR1 SGHNT and CDR2 YYREEE (reference sequence).

The chain has TRBV5-1 and TRBJ2-3; D is undetermined. This CDR3 comprises 14 residues. Germline CDR1 is SGHRS and CDR2 is YFSETQ. Trimming took off 3 bases at V and 0 bases at J, with 8 bases between the two ends. The CDR3: CASSSTGSTDTQYF. The CDR3 DNA reads TGCGCCAGCAGCTCGACGGGTAGCACAGATACGCAGTATTTT.

This rearrangement joins TRBV14 to TRBJ1-1; a weak D match, TRBD1 (5 bases). The CDR3 contains 16 residues. Germline CDR1 is SGHDN and CDR2 is FVKESK. Trimming removed 1 base from V and 5 bases from J, with 17 bases in between. CDR3 protein: CASSQAGRVTRTEAFF. The CDR3 DNA reads TGTGCCAGCAGCCAAGCGGGACGGGTAACGAGGACTGAAGCTTTCTTT.

The table lists this clone with a count of one. The rearrangement joins TRBV20-1 to TRBJ2-7, with D possibly being TRBD2 (5 bases). The CDR3 sequence is 11 residues long. V lost 6 bases and J 3 bases, leaving 9 bases between the germline ends. Per the germline V gene, CDR1 is DFQATT and CDR2 is SNEGSKA (reference sequence). The CDR3 reads CSAEGSYEQYF. CDR3 nucleotides: TGCAGTGCCGAGGGAAGCTACGAGCAGTACTTC.

In this sample, this clone turned up once. The rearrangement uses TRBV30 and TRBJ1-1; maybe TRBD1 (5 bases). The CDR3 covers 13 residues. V was trimmed by 3 bases and J by 5 bases, leaving 13 bases between them. CDR1 is GTSNPN, CDR2 SVGIG, per germline (reference sequence). CDR3: CAWSRTAGTEAFF. The CDR3 nucleotides are TGTGCCTGGAGCAGAACGGCAGGGACTGAAGCTTTCTTT.

The CDR3 DNA is TGCAGCGTCGCATCCGGGACAGGGAACTCACCCCTCCACTTT. Its protein product is CSVASGTGNSPLHF. The V and J genes are TRBV29-1 and TRBJ1-6; 9 bases line up with TRBD1. This CDR3 spans 14 amino acids. V was clipped by 6 bases and J by 10 bases; unmatched bases: 10. Germline V CDR1 and CDR2: SQVTM, ANQGSEA.

The rearrangement joins TRBV5-1 to TRBJ2-1; 9 positions match TRBD1. CDR3 length: 16 amino acids. CDR1 is SGHRS, CDR2 YFSETQ, per germline. Unmatched junction bases numbered 8, after V lost 4 bases and J lost 3 bases. CDR3 DNA sequence: TGCGCCAGCAGCCCCTCTCCGGGACAGGGCTACAATGAGCAGTTCTTC. Residues: CASSPSPGQGYNEQFF. The full variable domain, rest sourced from reference TRBV5-1 and TRBJ2-1, is KAGVTQTPRYLIKTRGQQVTLSCSPISGHRSVSWYQQTPGQGLQFLFEYFSETQRNKGNFPGRFSGRQFSNSRSEMNVSTLELGDSALYLCASSPSPGQGYNEQFFGPGTRLTVL.

V is TRBV6-6 and J is TRBJ1-3; D unclear. This CDR3 contains 15 residues. CDR1 is MNHNY, CDR2 SVGAGI, per germline (reference sequence). V was cut by 2 bases and J by 4 bases, with 12 bases left in between. The CDR3, as DNA: TGTGCCAGCAGTTACACGGGAACGTGGGGAAACACCATATATTTT. Translation gives CASSYTGTWGNTIYF.

J is TRBJ1-4 and V is TRBV5-4; D is unclear. Germline V gene sequence: CDR1 SGHNT, CDR2 YYREEE (reference sequence). The CDR3 contains 12 residues. Trimming left V 1 base short and J 7 bases short, with 5 bases between. The CDR3 spells CASSLMSEKLFF. In DNA form, the CDR3 reads TGTGCCAGCAGCTTGATGAGTGAAAAACTGTTTTTT.

The J gene is TRBJ2-4, the V gene TRBV9; D remains unclear. Germline V gene lookup returns CDR1 SGDLS and CDR2 YYNGEE. V shed 2 bases and J shed 0 bases, with 12 bases lying between them. This CDR3 is 16 amino acids long. The CDR3 region has the DNA TGTGCCAGCAGCGTTGGACGGTCACTAGCCAAAAACATTCAGTACTTC. Translation gives CASSVGRSLAKNIQYF. The full variable domain, completed using reference TRBV9 and TRBJ2-4, is DSGVTQTPKHLITATGQRVTLRCSPRSGDLSVYWYQQSLDQGLQFLIQYYNGEERAKGNILERFSAQQFPDLHSELNLSSLELGDSALYFCASSVGRSLAKNIQYFGAGTRLSVL.

This clone has just a few counts. The chain carries TRBV7-8 and TRBJ2-5, with D maybe TRBD2 (5 bases). Germline CDR1 and CDR2: SGHVS and FQNEAQ. The CDR3 runs to 17 residues. V was clipped by 1 base and J by 1 base, with 16 bases between them. The CDR3 loop reads CASSLERYTPFQETQYF. CDR3 nucleotides: TGTGCCAGCAGCTTAGAGCGGTATACGCCCTTCCAAGAGACCCAGTACTTC.

This clone has a handful of counts. CDR3 DNA sequence: TGTGCCAGCAGCGTGGAAGGGCGGGAGACAGATACGCAGTATTTT. Amino acids: CASSVEGRETDTQYF. This chain links TRBV9 with TRBJ2-3; 7 nucleotides align to TRBD2. CDR3 length equals 15 residues. With V trimmed by 2 bases and J by 3 bases, 6 bases remained unmatched. Per the germline V gene, CDR1 is SGDLS and CDR2 is YYNGEE.

With respect to this clone: Additional DNA sequences in this sample encode the identical CDR3. The gene calls are TRBV2 and TRBJ1-1; TRBD1 matches 7 bases. In germline, CDR1 is SNHLY, CDR2 FYNNEI. The CDR3 runs to 15 residues. Losses at the gene ends were 2 bases for V and 2 bases for J; bases not matched to a gene: 5. The chain's CDR3 is CASSERTGINTEAFF. The CDR3, as DNA: TGTGCCAGCAGTGAAAGGACAGGAATAAACACTGAAGCTTTCTTT.

This clone has only a few counts. The rearrangement uses TRBV30 and TRBJ1-6; possible D gene TRBD1, 5 bases. Germline values: CDR1 GTSNPN, CDR2 SVGIG (reference sequence). V lost 3 bases, J lost 5 bases, and 14 bases lay in between. The CDR3 sequence is 15 residues long. The CDR3 region has the DNA TGTGCCTGGAGGGGTGACAGCCTCAATAATTCACCCCTCCACTTT. The encoded protein is CAWRGDSLNNSPLHF.

A few counts support this clone. J is TRBJ2-3 and V is TRBV29-1; no firm D call. CDR3 length: 14 residues. In germline, CDR1 is SQVTM, CDR2 ANQGSEA. V lost 4 bases, J lost 0 bases, and 11 bases lay in between. The CDR3 bases are TGCAGCGTTGGTACAGCCCTAAGCACAGATACGCAGTATTTT. Amino acids: CSVGTALSTDTQYF.